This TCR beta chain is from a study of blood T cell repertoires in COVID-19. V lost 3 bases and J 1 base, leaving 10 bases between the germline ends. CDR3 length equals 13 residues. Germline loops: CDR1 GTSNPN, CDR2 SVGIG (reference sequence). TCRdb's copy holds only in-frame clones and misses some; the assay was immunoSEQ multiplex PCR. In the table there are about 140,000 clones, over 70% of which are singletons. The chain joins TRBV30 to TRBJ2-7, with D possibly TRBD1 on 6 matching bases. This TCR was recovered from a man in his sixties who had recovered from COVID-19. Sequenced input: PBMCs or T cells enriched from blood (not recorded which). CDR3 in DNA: TGTGCCTGGAGCGGGACATTTTCCTACGAGCAGTACTTC. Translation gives CAWSGTFSYEQYF.